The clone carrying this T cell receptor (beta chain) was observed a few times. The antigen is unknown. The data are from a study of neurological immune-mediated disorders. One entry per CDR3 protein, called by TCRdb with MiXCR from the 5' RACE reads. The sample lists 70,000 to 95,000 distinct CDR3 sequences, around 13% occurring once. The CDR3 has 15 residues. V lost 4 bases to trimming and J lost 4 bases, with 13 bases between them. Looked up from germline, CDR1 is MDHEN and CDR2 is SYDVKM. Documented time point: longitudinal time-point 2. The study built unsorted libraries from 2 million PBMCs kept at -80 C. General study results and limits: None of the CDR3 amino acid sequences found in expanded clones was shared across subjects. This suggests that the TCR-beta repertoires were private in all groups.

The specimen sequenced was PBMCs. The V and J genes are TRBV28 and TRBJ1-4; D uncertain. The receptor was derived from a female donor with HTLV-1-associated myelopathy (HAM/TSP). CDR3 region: CASSSAGRSNEKLFF. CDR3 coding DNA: TGTGCCAGCAGTTCTGCGGGGAGGAGTAATGAAAAACTGTTTTTT.